Below are 25 T cell receptor beta chains sequenced from a single sample in a study of blood T cell repertoires in COVID-19 (dated by TCRdb to 2020 to 2021). Library preparation employed the immunoSEQ multiplex PCR assay. TCRdb retrieved this table from immuneACCESS and kept in-frame rearrangements only. Not all clones are present; in checked studies, unresolved V genes account for under half, and no reason is known for the remainder. The sample profile shows about 220,000 clones; around 83% of them were found once. Approximately 1.3% of the sample comes from the top ten. Sequences were obtained from PBMCs or T cells enriched from blood (not recorded which). The receptors were sampled from a woman aged 40 to 50 with acute COVID-19.

The rearrangement links TRBV25-1 to TRBJ1-2, with TRBD1 matching 7 bases. The CDR3 extends over 16 amino acids. V gave up 3 bases and J gave up 4 bases; unmatched junction bases: 11. From germline, CDR1 is MGHDK and CDR2 SYGVNS. CDR3 amino acids: CASSDASGQGGYGYTF. CDR3 bases: TGTGCCAGCAGTGACGCCTCCGGGCAGGGGGGCTATGGCTACACCTTC.

The chain joins TRBV28 to TRBJ2-2, with D possibly being TRBD1 (5 bases). With 3 bases removed from V and 6 bases from J, the gap between germline ends came to 17 bases. The CDR3 is 16 amino acids. CDR1 is MDHEN, CDR2 SYDVKM, per germline. The CDR3 DNA sequence: TGTGCCAGCAGTTTTGAGACAGCCTACCGACCCGGGGAGCTGTTTTTT. Its translation: CASSFETAYRPGELFF.

The V and J genes are TRBV3-1 (or the pseudogene TRBV3-2) and TRBJ2-5; 7 nucleotides agree with TRBD2. The CDR3 has 16 residues. Trimming removed 4 bases from V and 1 base from J; junction bases left unmatched: 9. CDR1 and CDR2 from the germline V gene are LGHDT and YNNKEL (reference sequence). The CDR3 loop reads CASSRRGRGSQETQYF. The CDR3 coding sequence is TGTGCCAGCAGCCGTCGAGGGCGGGGGTCCCAAGAGACCCAGTACTTC.

This clone was observed once. The chain recombines TRBV11-2 with TRBJ1-1; D is unresolved. From germline, CDR1 is SGHAT and CDR2 FQNNGV. Trimming took off 3 bases at V and 10 bases at J, with 9 bases between the two ends. The CDR3 sequence is 11 residues long. This CDR3 is CASSFSRGAFF. The CDR3 DNA follows: TGTGCCAGCAGCTTCTCACGGGGAGCTTTCTTT.

CDR3 coding DNA: TGTGCCAGCAGGGGCCTGGGCGGGGAGCTGTTTTTT. Protein product: CASRGLGGELFF. V usage is TRBV5-4 and J usage is TRBJ2-2, with D uncertain. Germline CDR1 is SGHNT and CDR2 is YYREEE (reference sequence). The CDR3 is made up of 12 amino acids. Trimming removed 5 bases from V and 7 bases from J, with 9 bases in between.

The genes are TRBV6-5 and TRBJ1-2; D perhaps matches TRBD1 (5 bases). Germline CDR1 is MNHEY and CDR2 is SVGAGI. This CDR3 is built from 13 residues. The ends were cut back, 3 bases at V and 4 bases at J, with 9 bases in the middle. In DNA form, the CDR3 reads TGTGCCAGCAGTTATCGAACAGGCTATGGCTACACCTTC. Its protein is CASSYRTGYGYTF.

The rearrangement links TRBV9 to TRBJ1-2; 7 nucleotides match TRBD1. Germline values: CDR1 SGDLS, CDR2 YYNGEE. J gave up 4 bases and V 0 bases, and 6 bases lay outside the gene matches. The CDR3 totals 15 residues. The CDR3 loop is CASSVDTGTAYGYTF. In nucleotides, the CDR3 is TGTGCCAGCAGCGTAGATACTGGGACAGCCTATGGCTACACCTTC.

This clone was seen only a few times. The chain carries TRBV7-3 and TRBJ2-1; D is undetermined. CDR3 length: 13 residues. V gave up 5 bases and J gave up 8 bases, with 13 bases separating them. Germline values: CDR1 SGHTA, CDR2 FQGTGA. The CDR3 bases are TGTGCCAGCAGCGCGGCGGCTCGTGATGAGCAGTTCTTC. Its translation: CASSAAARDEQFF.

The J gene is TRBJ2-1, the V gene TRBV19, with 15 bases that match TRBD2. Germline V gene sequence: CDR1 LNHDA, CDR2 SQIVND (reference sequence). This CDR3 spans 15 amino acids. V lost 10 bases to trimming and J lost 10 bases; unmatched junction nucleotides: 11. The CDR3 coding sequence is TGTGCCACAAGAGGGACTAGCGGGAGGCTTAGCGAGCAGTTCTTC. Protein product: CATRGTSGRLSEQFF.

This clone was seen only once. The gene calls are TRBV20-1 and TRBJ1-1; D remains ambiguous. CDR1 DFQATT and CDR2 SNEGSKA come from the germline V gene (reference sequence). The CDR3 is 10 amino acids. CDR3 sequence reads: CSAGSRTAFF. The CDR3 bases are TGCAGCGCAGGATCCAGAACAGCTTTCTTT.

This sequence joins TRBV18 and TRBJ1-3; 9 nucleotides match TRBD1. The CDR3 runs 17 residues. Germline V CDR1 and CDR2: KGHSH, LQKENI. Germline trimming cut 1 base from V and 4 bases from J; bases unmatched to any gene: 8. The CDR3 loop is CASSPQGQGGRGNTIYF. In nucleotides, the CDR3 is TGTGCCAGCTCACCACAGGGACAGGGTGGCAGAGGAAACACCATATATTTT.

This chain connects TRBV27 to TRBJ2-7; 8 bases align to TRBD1. Unmatched junction bases numbered 4, after V lost 6 bases and J lost 3 bases. The CDR3 totals 13 residues. Germline V CDR1 and CDR2: MNHEY, SMNVEV (reference sequence). The CDR3 sequence is CASRDRANYEQYF. The CDR3 DNA reads as TGTGCCAGCAGGGACAGGGCAAACTACGAGCAGTACTTC.

The V call is TRBV7-2, the J call TRBJ1-3; 8 bases agree with TRBD1. Germline CDR1 reads SGHTA; CDR2 reads FQGNSA. V trimming: 1 base; J trimming: 1 base; junction bases outside the gene matches: 6. The CDR3 contains 17 residues. The CDR3 reads CASSLVPGGDSGNTIYF. The CDR3 nucleotides read TGTGCCAGCAGCTTAGTACCAGGGGGCGATTCTGGAAACACCATATATTTT. The full variable domain, with the rest looked up from reference TRBV7-2 and TRBJ1-3, is GAGVSQSPSNKVTEKGKDVELRCDPISGHTALYWYRQSLGQGLEFLIYFQGNSAPDKSGLPSDRFSAERTGGSVSTLTIQRTQQEDSAVYLCASSLVPGGDSGNTIYFGEGSWLTVV.

The V call is TRBV4-3, the J call TRBJ1-1, with D tentatively TRBD1 (5 bases). CDR1 is LGHNA and CDR2 is YSLEER in the germline V gene. V lost 0 bases, J lost 2 bases, and 13 bases lay in between. This CDR3 region has 16 residues. Here the CDR3 DNA reads TGCGCCAGCAGCCAAGATTCGGGGGAGTTCAACACTGAAGCTTTCTTT. The encoded protein is CASSQDSGEFNTEAFF.

V gene TRBV28 combines with J gene TRBJ1-2, with 7 bases that match TRBD1. Per germline, CDR1 MDHEN and CDR2 SYDVKM. J gave up 4 bases and V 10 bases, and 9 bases lay outside the gene matches. The CDR3 is 13 residues long. The CDR3 DNA follows: TGTGCCACCAAAACAGGGGTAGTCTATGGCTACACCTTC. Translation: CATKTGVVYGYTF.

This rearrangement joins TRBV7-8 to TRBJ1-1, with D unclear. There are 14 residues in the CDR3. V shed 1 base and J shed 4 bases, with 10 bases lying between them. Germline lookup yields CDR1 SGHVS and CDR2 FQNEAQ. The CDR3 reads CASSLVEGSTEAFF. Here the CDR3 DNA reads TGTGCCAGCAGCTTAGTTGAGGGAAGCACTGAAGCTTTCTTT.

This sequence joins TRBV3-1 (or the pseudogene TRBV3-2) and TRBJ2-7; TRBD1 is a possible D gene (6 bases). The germline CDR1 and CDR2 sequences are LGHDT and YNNKEL (reference sequence). Trimming left V 5 bases short and J 1 base short, with 12 bases between. This CDR3 spans 14 amino acids. CDR3 region: CASSSGATSYEQYF. The CDR3 DNA follows: TGTGCCAGCAGCTCAGGGGCTACTTCCTACGAGCAGTACTTC.

The rearrangement joins TRBV27 to TRBJ2-7; possible D gene TRBD2, 6 bases. The V gene lost 6 bases and the J gene lost 2 bases, with 14 bases spanning the gap. Germline CDR1 MNHEY, CDR2 SMNVEV (reference sequence). The CDR3 covers 14 residues. Here the CDR3 DNA reads TGTGCCAGCAGCCCCGGCGGGACCCCCTACGAGCAGTACTTC. Translating gives CASSPGGTPYEQYF.

CDR3 loop: CSARTGLNAEAFF. CDR3 DNA sequence: TGCAGCGCTCGGACAGGGCTTAATGCTGAAGCTTTCTTT. The chain carries TRBV29-1 and TRBJ1-1; 8 nucleotides agree with TRBD1. CDR1 and CDR2 (germline): SQVTM, ANQGSEA. V shed 7 bases and J 6 bases; nucleotides not matched to a gene: 10. The CDR3 runs 13 residues.

CDR3 DNA sequence: TGCAGTGCTAGTTCCCTAGCGGGGGGAGTACGGATCACAGATACGCAGTATTTT. The encoded protein is CSASSLAGGVRITDTQYF. The J gene is TRBJ2-3, the V gene TRBV20-1; 11 nucleotides agree with TRBD2. This CDR3 region has 18 residues. The ends lost 3 bases at V and 2 bases at J; junction bases unmatched: 13. The germline V gene has CDR1 DFQATT and CDR2 SNEGSKA (reference sequence).

V gene TRBV18 combines with J gene TRBJ1-5; possibly TRBD1 for D (6 bases). V was clipped by 4 bases and J by 0 bases, with 10 bases between them. Looked up from germline, CDR1 is KGHSH and CDR2 is LQKENI. The CDR3 covers 15 residues. DNA of the CDR3: TGTGCCAGCTCACAACAGGGCAATAGCAATCAGCCCCAGCATTTT. Residues: CASSQQGNSNQPQHF.

CDR3 region: CASGGWTGGAGGYTF. In DNA, the CDR3 is TGTGCCAGCGGCGGATGGACAGGGGGCGCGGGGGGCTACACCTTC. This sequence joins TRBV25-1 and TRBJ1-2, with TRBD1 matching over 11 bases. The germline gives CDR1 MGHDK, CDR2 SYGVNS. CDR3 length: 15 amino acids. Trimming took 8 bases from V and 8 from J; bases not matched to a gene: 13.

J is TRBJ1-5 and V is TRBV6-2 or TRBV6-3; a possible D gene is TRBD1 (6 bases). Deletions cut 5 bases from V and 3 bases from J, with 14 bases between. Germline CDR1 and CDR2: MNHEY and SVGEGT. The CDR3 extends over 15 amino acids. CDR3 in amino acids: CASSQVQGNNQPQHF. CDR3 in DNA: TGTGCCAGCAGTCAAGTGCAGGGGAACAATCAGCCCCAGCATTTT.

This clone showed up just once. The chain has TRBV6-5 and TRBJ1-4; D uncertain. The length of the CDR3 is 14 residues. Germline V CDR1 and CDR2: MNHEY, SVGAGI. The V end was cut by 10 bases, the J end by 0 bases, with 12 bases between. This chain's CDR3 is CAISPVATNEKLFF. The CDR3 DNA follows: TGTGCCATCTCCCCGGTTGCAACTAATGAAAAACTGTTTTTT.

V is TRBV15 and J is TRBJ2-2, with D possibly being TRBD2 (6 bases). Trimming removed 4 bases from V and 4 bases from J, with 13 bases in between. The CDR3 length is 15 residues. Germline V CDR1 and CDR2: LNHNV, YYDKDF (reference sequence). CDR3 amino acids: CATSKGEATTGELFF. In DNA form, the CDR3 reads TGTGCCACCAGCAAAGGGGAGGCTACCACCGGGGAGCTGTTTTTT.